What follows are 17 T cell receptor beta chains derived from one specimen sequenced in a study of cytomegalovirus exposure and HLA in healthy donors. Assay: immunoSEQ multiplex PCR; the TCRdb copy retains only in-frame clones and omits some. The sample includes 250,000 to 400,000 clones, approximately 91% of them seen just once. Sequenced: PBMCs. These TCRs come from a man between 25 and 39 years old in good health and CMV-seronegative.

This chain links TRBV2 with TRBJ2-7; 9 positions match TRBD1. With 6 bases clipped from V and 5 bases from J, the junction kept 17 bases outside the gene matches. Germline CDR1 reads SNHLY; CDR2 reads FYNNEI. CDR3 length equals 17 residues. CDR3 in amino acids: CASRGEAKPGQGHEQYF. In DNA form, the CDR3 reads TGTGCCAGCAGGGGGGAGGCTAAACCGGGACAGGGACACGAGCAGTACTTC.

CDR3 protein: CASSGTSFVGLEQYF. The CDR3 region has the DNA TGTGCCAGCAGTGGGACTAGTTTCGTGGGGCTTGAGCAGTACTTC. The J gene is TRBJ2-7, the V gene TRBV6-6; 8 bases align to TRBD2. Trimming took 5 bases from V and 7 from J; bases not matched to a gene: 13. CDR3 length: 15 residues. CDR1 and CDR2 from the germline V gene are MNHNY and SVGAGI (reference sequence).

The chain employs TRBV6-4 and TRBJ1-2; D may be TRBD1 (5 bases). The CDR3 has 15 amino acids. V lost 6 bases and J 4 bases, leaving 18 bases between the germline ends. CDR1 and CDR2 (germline): MRHNA, SNTAGT. The CDR3 sequence is CASSPSSGSVYGYTF. CDR3 in DNA: TGTGCCAGCAGCCCCTCTTCAGGGTCCGTCTATGGCTACACCTTC.

The chain couples TRBV18 to TRBJ2-2, with TRBD2 matching over 9 bases. The CDR3 length is 17 residues. J lost 2 bases, V lost 3 bases, and 7 bases had no gene match. The germline gives CDR1 KGHSH, CDR2 LQKENI. CDR3 coding DNA: TGTGCCAGCTCACCCTCCCGGCGGGGGGGCAACACCGGGGAGCTGTTTTTT. Translated: CASSPSRRGGNTGELFF.

The rearrangement joins TRBV7-2 to TRBJ1-2, with TRBD1 identical over 10 bases. From germline, CDR1 is SGHTA and CDR2 FQGNSA. Trimming took 3 bases from V and 8 from J; bases not matched to a gene: 6. The CDR3 sequence is 14 residues long. The CDR3 protein is CASSFRQGAQGYTF. DNA for the CDR3: TGTGCCAGCAGCTTTCGACAGGGGGCTCAGGGCTACACCTTC.

The CDR3 sequence: CASRPGGNNSPLHF. CDR3 coding DNA: TGTGCCAGCCGGCCGGGGGGGAATAATTCACCCCTCCACTTT. This rearrangement joins TRBV9 to TRBJ1-6, with a possible D match to TRBD1 (5 bases). Trimming cost V 7 bases and J 5 bases, with 13 bases left between them. CDR3 size: 14 residues. Germline loops: CDR1 SGDLS, CDR2 YYNGEE.

Only one count was recorded for this clone. The rearrangement uses TRBV11-2 and TRBJ2-5, with D possibly being TRBD2 (7 bases). The germline gives CDR1 SGHAT, CDR2 FQNNGV. This CDR3 has 15 residues. Deletions cut 2 bases from V and 5 bases from J, with 15 bases between. DNA for the CDR3: TGTGCCAGCAGCTTATCCGGGGGGCGGGTTGAGACCCAGTACTTC. It codes for CASSLSGGRVETQYF.

V usage is TRBV9 and J usage is TRBJ1-5; no definite D call. In germline, CDR1 is SGDLS, CDR2 YYNGEE. The V and J ends lost 6 bases and 1 base respectively, with 14 bases between them. The CDR3 runs 15 residues. CDR3 DNA sequence: TGTGCCAGCAAGGAGGCCTGTCCGAGCAATCAGCCCCAGCATTTT. Its translation is CASKEACPSNQPQHF.

The V call is TRBV5-1, the J call TRBJ1-1; possibly TRBD1 for D (5 bases). This CDR3 spans 14 amino acids. The ends were cut back, 3 bases at V and 3 bases at J, with 12 bases in the middle. Per germline, CDR1 SGHRS and CDR2 YFSETQ. The CDR3 DNA reads TGCGCCAGCAGCTCACGGGGGAGGGACACTGAAGCTTTCTTT. Protein sequence: CASSSRGRDTEAFF.

The V gene is TRBV7-9, the J gene TRBJ2-7; D might be TRBD1 (5 bases). Between the trimmed V and J ends, which lost 4 bases and 2 bases, there was a span of 24 bases. CDR1 is SEHNR, CDR2 FQNEAQ, per germline (reference sequence). This CDR3 is 18 amino acids long. DNA for the CDR3: TGTGCCAGCAGCTCAGGGAAGAGTGCCACAGCGCGAACCTACGAGCAGTACTTC. It translates to CASSSGKSATARTYEQYF.

The chain has TRBV23-1 and TRBJ1-1; 7 positions match TRBD1. TRBV23-1 is marked as an open reading frame, function uncertain. V lost 1 base, J lost 8 bases, and 7 bases stayed unmatched. This CDR3 region has 14 residues. The CDR3 region is CASSQCPGGSEAFF. In DNA form, the CDR3 reads TGCGCCAGCAGTCAATGCCCAGGGGGAAGCGAAGCTTTCTTT.

This clone occurred once. The V and J genes are TRBV4-3 and TRBJ2-3; TRBD2 aligns across 7 bases. The CDR3 runs to 20 residues. V was clipped by 0 bases and J by 9 bases; unmatched bases: 24. Germline CDR1 LGHNA, CDR2 YSLEER. Here the CDR3 reads CASSQESGSTSVAGFRTQYF. CDR3 nucleotide sequence: TGCGCCAGCAGCCAAGAGAGCGGGTCCACTAGCGTCGCCGGTTTTCGGACGCAGTATTTT.

This clone was observed once. This sequence joins TRBV29-1 and TRBJ1-1; maybe TRBD1 (5 bases). There are 14 residues in the CDR3. Germline V CDR1 and CDR2: SQVTM, ANQGSEA. Between the trimmed V and J ends, which lost 2 bases and 5 bases, there was a span of 15 bases. CDR3 sequence reads: CSVEPRQSRTEAFF. The CDR3 nucleotides are TGCAGCGTTGAACCACGACAGTCGAGGACTGAAGCTTTCTTT.

The chain uses TRBV6-5 and TRBJ1-2, with 9 positions matching TRBD1. Trimming cost V 3 bases and J 5 bases; bases outside gene matches: 4. Germline loops: CDR1 MNHEY, CDR2 SVGAGI. The CDR3 has 14 residues. CDR3 in DNA: TGTGCCAGCAGTTATTTCGGACAGGGGTATGGCTACACCTTC. Translated: CASSYFGQGYGYTF.

V gene TRBV5-4 combines with J gene TRBJ1-1; D perhaps matches TRBD1 (5 bases). Trimming removed 4 bases at V and 6 bases at J, with 19 bases between. The CDR3 length is 15 residues. Germline CDR1 SGHNT, CDR2 YYREEE (reference sequence). The CDR3 sequence is CASSRAGGEWAEAFF. The CDR3 nucleotides are TGTGCCAGCAGCCGAGCGGGGGGGGAGTGGGCTGAAGCTTTCTTT.

The chain has TRBV30 and TRBJ1-2, with D possibly TRBD1 on 6 matching bases. The CDR3 has 15 amino acids. Per the germline V gene, CDR1 is GTSNPN and CDR2 is SVGIG (reference sequence). Trimming pared 4 bases from V and 5 bases from J, leaving 20 bases between. In DNA form, the CDR3 reads TGTGCCTGGACCCCAGGGGTAGGGCTGGAGTATGGCTACACCTTC. This sequence encodes CAWTPGVGLEYGYTF. Using reference TRBV30 and TRBJ1-2 for the parts outside the CDR3, the full variable domain is SQTIHQWPATLVQPVGSPLSLECTVEGTSNPNLYWYRQAAGRGLQLLFYSVGIGQISSEVPQNLSASRPQDRQFILSSKKLLLSDSGFYLCAWTPGVGLEYGYTFGSGTRLTVV.

V is TRBV6-6 and J is TRBJ1-5, with 7 bases aligning to TRBD1. The J segment lost 9 bases and the V segment lost 5 bases, leaving 10 bases of the junction unmatched. Germline CDR1 MNHNY, CDR2 SVGAGI (reference sequence). The CDR3 covers 14 residues. CDR3 loop: CASSDDRVGRPQHF. The CDR3 DNA is TGTGCCAGCAGTGATGACAGGGTGGGACGGCCCCAGCATTTT.